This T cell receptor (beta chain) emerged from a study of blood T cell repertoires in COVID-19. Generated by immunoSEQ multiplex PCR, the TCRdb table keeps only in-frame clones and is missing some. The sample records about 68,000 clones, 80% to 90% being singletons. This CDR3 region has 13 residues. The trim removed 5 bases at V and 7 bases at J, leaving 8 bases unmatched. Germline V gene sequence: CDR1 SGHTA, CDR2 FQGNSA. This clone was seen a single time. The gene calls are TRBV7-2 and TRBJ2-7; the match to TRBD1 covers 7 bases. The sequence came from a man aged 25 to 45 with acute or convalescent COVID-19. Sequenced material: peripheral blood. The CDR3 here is CASSHGQDLEQYF. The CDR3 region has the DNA TGTGCCAGCAGCCATGGACAGGACCTAGAGCAGTACTTC.